The TCR beta chain described here comes from a study of CD8 T cells in ankylosing spondylitis. TCRdb reanalysed the 5' RACE reads using MiXCR and keeps one entry per CDR3 protein. The sample yields approximately 250,000 distinct CDR3 sequences, roughly 32% seen once. V dropped 2 bases and J dropped 3 bases, with 8 bases sitting between them. The germline CDR1 and CDR2 sequences are SGHVS and FQNEAQ. The CDR3 loop spans 13 amino acids. The TCR originated in a male donor with ankylosing spondylitis or in good health (not recorded which). Specimen: blood, either unsorted or a sorted T cell fraction (not recorded which). This chain uses TRBV7-8 with TRBJ2-7, with a weak D call TRBD2 (5 bases). The CDR3: CASSLRTRYEQYF. CDR3 bases: TGTGCCAGCAGCTTAAGGACTCGCTACGAGCAGTACTTC.